A selection of T cell receptor beta chains follows, all from one sample in a study of cytomegalovirus exposure and HLA in healthy donors. Here immunoSEQ multiplex PCR was the method, and the copy in TCRdb shows in-frame clones only, minus some. The data hold 200,000 to 250,000 clones, with about 70% observed a single time. Sequencing was performed on PBMCs. These receptors were obtained from a woman aged 25 to 39 in good health and CMV-seronegative. CDR3s include the opening cysteine and the closing phenylalanine or tryptophan. D genes are given only for firm matches. Size values are once, few and many counts, or a class for expanded clones, and some rows have none.

>TRBV19|.|TRBJ1-3|.
TGTGCCACAGGACAGAGCTCTGGAAACACCATATATTTT
CATGQSSGNTIYF
>TRBV15|.|TRBJ1-1|.
TGTGCCACCAGCAGAGATCTCGGGAACACTGAAGCTTTCTTT
CATSRDLGNTEAFF
>TRBV5-1|.|TRBJ2-2|once
TGCGCCAGCAGCTTGTTGTTGACAGAGAACACCGGGGAGCTGTTTTTT
CASSLLLTENTGELFF
>TRBV19|.|TRBJ1-2|.
TGTGCCAGTAGTATAGATCGAGGGCACCAGGATGGCTACACCTTC
CASSIDRGHQDGYTF
>TRBV27|TRBD1|TRBJ2-7|.
TGTGCCAGCAGTTTAGGGACAGGGGTGTCCGAGCAGTACTTC
CASSLGTGVSEQYF
>TRBV30|TRBD2|TRBJ2-2|.
TGTGCCTGGGGACTAGCGAGGGGCGGGGAGCTGTTTTTT
CAWGLARGGELFF
>TRBV19|.|TRBJ1-4|once
TGTGCCAGTAGTAACTCGGGGTCGACTAATGAAAAACTGTTTTTT
CASSNSGSTNEKLFF
>TRBV7-3|.|TRBJ2-3|once
TGTGCCAGCAGCTTAACTAGCGGCACAGATACGCAGTATTTT
CASSLTSGTDTQYF
>TRBV9|TRBD2|TRBJ2-5|few
TGTGCCAGCAGCGTAGGGTCTAGCGGTGGGCTTCAAGAGACCCAGTACTTC
CASSVGSSGGLQETQYF
>TRBV4-1|TRBD2|TRBJ2-7|.
TGCGCCAGCAGCCAAGGGAGACTAGCGGGAGAACAGCCCTACGAGCAGTACTTC
CASSQGRLAGEQPYEQYF
>TRBV2|TRBD1|TRBJ2-2|.
TGTGCCAGCAGTGAAGGGACAGGGGGCGGAACCGGGGAGCTGTTTTTT
CASSEGTGGGTGELFF
>TRBV2|TRBD1|TRBJ1-4|.
TGTGCCAGCAGTTTAGACAGGGGGGATGAAAAACTGTTTTTT
CASSLDRGDEKLFF
>TRBV6-1|TRBD1|TRBJ1-2|.
TGTGCCAGCAGTGGATCCGGACAGGCACTTTTTAACTATGGCTACACCTTC
CASSGSGQALFNYGYTF
>TRBV11-1|TRBD1|TRBJ1-6|.
TGTGCCAGCAGCCGGACAGGGAATAATTCACCCCTCCACTTT
CASSRTGNNSPLHF
>TRBV5-8|TRBD2|TRBJ2-7|few
TGTGCCAGCAGCTTATCCGGGACTAGTCCCTACGAGCAGTACTTC
CASSLSGTSPYEQYF
>TRBV18|.|TRBJ1-4|.
TGTGCCAGCTCACCTTTCGGGGGGAAAATTAATGAAAAACTGTTTTTT
CASSPFGGKINEKLFF
>TRBV19|TRBD2|TRBJ2-1|.
TGTGCCAGTGGTCAGCGGGGAACCTCCTACAATGAGCAGTTCTTC
CASGQRGTSYNEQFF